Presented here are 10 T cell receptor beta chains from one specimen sequenced in a study of T cell responses to AZD1222 COVID-19 vaccine. Clones were sequenced by immunoSEQ multiplex PCR, and TCRdb holds only the in-frame ones, with some missing. The profile covers under 300,000 clones, with 90% to 95% appearing a single time and 0.55% taken by the ten largest. This sample comprised peripheral blood, obtained on day 0 of AZD1222 vaccination. Source of these receptors: an adult in good health.

The chain is built from TRBV7-2 and TRBJ2-7; weak D call: TRBD1 (5 bases). Germline V CDR1 and CDR2: SGHTA, FQGNSA. Deletions cut 5 bases from V and 3 bases from J, with 11 bases between. This CDR3 is built from 13 residues. CDR3 nucleotides: TGTGCCAGCAGCAACGGACAAAACTACGAGCAGTACTTC. Protein: CASSNGQNYEQYF.

In the case of this clone: Other DNA sequences in this specimen translate into the identical CDR3. This chain connects TRBV5-1 to TRBJ2-7; TRBD2 aligns across 8 bases. There are 13 residues in the CDR3. Germline lookup yields CDR1 SGHRS and CDR2 YFSETQ. V lost 3 bases and J lost 2; bases outside the gene matches: 1. The CDR3 is CASSSGGAYEQYF. The CDR3 DNA sequence: TGCGCCAGCAGCTCCGGGGGGGCCTACGAGCAGTACTTC. Drawing the rest from reference TRBV5-1 and TRBJ2-7, the complete variable domain is KAGVTQTPRYLIKTRGQQVTLSCSPISGHRSVSWYQQTPGQGLQFLFEYFSETQRNKGNFPGRFSGRQFSNSRSEMNVSTLELGDSALYLCASSSGGAYEQYFGPGTRLTVT.

J is TRBJ1-1 and V is TRBV6-5; D ambiguous. V shed 7 bases and J shed 1 base, with 10 bases lying between them. The CDR3 totals 13 residues. Per germline, CDR1 MNHEY and CDR2 SVGAGI. CDR3 sequence: CASTPNRNTEAFF. The CDR3 DNA follows: TGTGCCAGCACCCCCAACCGGAACACTGAAGCTTTCTTT.

The CDR3 reads CASSSLRNEQFF. CDR3 nucleotides: TGTGCCAGTAGCTCCCTACGCAATGAGCAGTTCTTC. The chain combines TRBV19 with TRBJ2-1; D uncertain. Trimming left V 6 bases short and J 6 bases short, with 9 bases between. CDR1 and CDR2 (germline): LNHDA, SQIVND (reference sequence). The CDR3 covers 12 residues.

V is TRBV7-9 and J is TRBJ2-3; unclear D gene. The CDR3 totals 11 residues. The germline V gene has CDR1 SEHNR and CDR2 FQNEAQ (reference sequence). Trimming stripped 2 bases from V and 6 bases from J, with 3 bases between. The CDR3 DNA follows: TGTGCCAGCAGCTTAAGGGATACGCAGTATTTT. Amino acids: CASSLRDTQYF.

The chain is built from TRBV21-1 and TRBJ2-7; whether TRBD2, the table's D call, matches the DNA was not checked. TRBV21-1 is tagged as a pseudogene. The CDR3 totals 16 residues. CDR3 in amino acids: CASSKLRRRYSYEQYF. CDR3 in DNA: TGTGCCAGCAGCAAACTCCGGCGGAGGTACTCCTACGAGCAGTACTTC.

The rearrangement joins TRBV5-1 to TRBJ2-2; TRBD2 is a possible D gene (6 bases). Per the germline V gene, CDR1 is SGHRS and CDR2 is YFSETQ. V was pared by 4 bases and J by 3 bases, with 13 bases between. The CDR3 loop spans 15 amino acids. CDR3 amino acids: CASSPQRRDTGELFF. DNA for the CDR3: TGCGCCAGCAGCCCGCAGAGGAGGGACACCGGGGAGCTGTTTTTT.

The rearrangement links TRBV4-1 to TRBJ2-3; possible D gene TRBD2, 6 bases. Germline CDR1 reads MGHRA; CDR2 reads YSYEKL. Trimming removed 4 bases from V and 0 bases from J, with 14 bases in between. The CDR3 totals 16 residues. The CDR3 is CASSPRRSGSTDTQYF. As DNA, the CDR3 is TGCGCCAGCAGCCCCCGCCGCAGCGGGAGCACAGATACGCAGTATTTT.

The chain recombines TRBV5-1 with TRBJ2-1, with D perhaps TRBD1 (5 bases). CDR3 length equals 18 residues. V shed 2 bases and J shed 0 bases, with 18 bases lying between them. Germline values: CDR1 SGHRS, CDR2 YFSETQ. CDR3: CASSFSTGDLGSYNEQFF. The CDR3 bases are TGCGCCAGCAGCTTCAGTACAGGAGATTTAGGCTCCTACAATGAGCAGTTCTTC. The complete variable domain, with remaining parts taken from reference TRBV5-1 and TRBJ2-1, reads KAGVTQTPRYLIKTRGQQVTLSCSPISGHRSVSWYQQTPGQGLQFLFEYFSETQRNKGNFPGRFSGRQFSNSRSEMNVSTLELGDSALYLCASSFSTGDLGSYNEQFFGPGTRLTVL.

The rearrangement uses TRBV3-1 (or the pseudogene TRBV3-2) and TRBJ2-2, with D tentatively TRBD2 (5 bases). The V end was cut by 1 base, the J end by 4 bases, with 7 bases between. This CDR3 has 14 amino acids. Germline CDR1 reads LGHDT; CDR2 reads YNNKEL (reference sequence). The CDR3 region has the DNA TGTGCCAGCAGCCAAGGGGAGCTCACCGGGGAGCTGTTTTTT. Its protein is CASSQGELTGELFF.